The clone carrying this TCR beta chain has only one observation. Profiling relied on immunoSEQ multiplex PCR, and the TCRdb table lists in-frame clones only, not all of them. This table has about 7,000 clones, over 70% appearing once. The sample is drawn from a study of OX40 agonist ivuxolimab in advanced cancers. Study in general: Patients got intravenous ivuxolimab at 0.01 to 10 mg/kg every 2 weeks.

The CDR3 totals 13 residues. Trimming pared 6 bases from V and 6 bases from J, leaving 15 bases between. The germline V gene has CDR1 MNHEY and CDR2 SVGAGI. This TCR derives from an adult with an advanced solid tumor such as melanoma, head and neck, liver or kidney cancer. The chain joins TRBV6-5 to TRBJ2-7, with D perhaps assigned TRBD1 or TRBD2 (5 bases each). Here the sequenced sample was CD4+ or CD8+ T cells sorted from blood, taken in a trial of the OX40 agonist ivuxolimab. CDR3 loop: CASSPQGGSEQYF. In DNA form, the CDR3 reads TGTGCCAGCAGCCCCCAGGGCGGGTCCGAGCAGTACTTC.